The 5 T cell receptor beta chains below all came from one sample that was sequenced in a study of CD8 T cells in Susac syndrome. Random-hexamer reverse transcription was applied to about 0.45 to 1 ug RNA. TCRdb passed the immunoSEQ multiplex PCR reads through MiXCR, listing each CDR3 protein once. In the table there are approximately 120,000 distinct CDR3 sequences, approximately 89% of which are singletons. Sample: CD8+ T cells from PBMCs. The receptor set was obtained from a human donor with multiple sclerosis.

The chain combines TRBV30 with TRBJ2-2, with a tentative D call TRBD1 (5 bases). The V gene's germline CDR1 is GTSNPN and CDR2 SVGIG (reference sequence). The CDR3 covers 15 residues. Deletions cut 2 bases from V and 5 bases from J, with 15 bases between. This CDR3 is CAWSTPEQDTGELFF. The CDR3 bases are TGTGCCTGGAGTACTCCGGAACAGGATACCGGGGAGCTGTTTTTT. Looking up the rest from reference TRBV30 and TRBJ2-2 gives the full variable domain: SQTIHQWPATLVQPVGSPLSLECTVEGTSNPNLYWYRQAAGRGLQLLFYSVGIGQISSEVPQNLSASRPQDRQFILSSKKLLLSDSGFYLCAWSTPEQDTGELFFGEGSRLTVL.

The CDR3: CATRRSGGILDEQFF. The CDR3 nucleotides read TGTGCCACCAGGAGATCCGGAGGGATCCTCGATGAGCAGTTCTTC. The chain employs TRBV24-1 and TRBJ2-1; TRBD2 might be the D (6 bases). Trimming pared 7 bases from V and 8 bases from J, leaving 20 bases between. This CDR3 is built from 15 residues. Per the germline V gene, CDR1 is KGHDR and CDR2 is SFDVKD.

The V and J genes are TRBV5-1 and TRBJ2-1, with unresolved D. The V gene lost 2 bases and the J gene lost 0 bases, with 9 bases spanning the gap. Germline CDR1 is SGHRS and CDR2 is YFSETQ. This CDR3 comprises 15 residues. CDR3 amino acids: CASSLDENSYNEQFF. The CDR3 region has the DNA TGCGCCAGCAGCTTAGACGAGAACTCCTACAATGAGCAGTTCTTC.

The rearrangement joins TRBV28 to TRBJ2-6; maybe TRBD2 (5 bases). Germline V CDR1 and CDR2: MDHEN, SYDVKM. This CDR3 region has 15 residues. V lost 6 bases and J 0 bases, leaving 9 bases between the germline ends. The CDR3, as DNA: TGTGCCAGCAGGAGACTATACTCTGGGGCCAACGTCCTGACTTTC. Amino acid sequence: CASRRLYSGANVLTF.

This clonotype was found once. The genes are TRBV5-4 and TRBJ2-5, with D possibly being TRBD2 (5 bases). This CDR3 contains 13 residues. The V end was cut by 8 bases, the J end by 2 bases, with 13 bases between. Germline CDR1 reads SGHNT; CDR2 reads YYREEE (reference sequence). This CDR3 is CASVGNSQETQYF. CDR3 sequence (DNA): TGTGCCAGTGTCGGGAACTCGCAAGAGACCCAGTACTTC.